This entry lists 7 T cell receptor beta chains sequenced from one sample in a study of control samples from healthy donors and cancer patients (dated by TCRdb to 2018 to 2021). The library came from the immunoSEQ multiplex PCR assay. TCRdb obtained this table from immuneACCESS and retained in-frame rearrangements with V and J assigned. These tables miss some clones; where compared with another copy, unresolved V genes account for less than half of the shortfall, and the remainder is unexplained. The sample table contains 100,000 to 120,000 clones; only one count was recorded for 85% to 90% of them. 3.7% of the sample lies in the top ten. Sequenced sample: PBMCs. The source is a woman aged 60 to 75 with lung cancer.

The genes are TRBV19 and TRBJ1-4; D remains ambiguous. The CDR3 has 15 amino acids. Trimming stripped 6 bases from V and 0 bases from J, with 11 bases between. Germline loops: CDR1 LNHDA, CDR2 SQIVND (reference sequence). In nucleotides, the CDR3 is TGTGCCAGTAGACCCGGGATCTCAACTAATGAAAAACTGTTTTTT. Protein: CASRPGISTNEKLFF.

This sequence joins TRBV7-3 and TRBJ2-2, with TRBD2 matching over 10 bases. Germline V gene lookup returns CDR1 SGHTA and CDR2 FQGTGA. There are 15 residues in the CDR3. V shed 2 bases, J shed 6 bases, and the junction held 3 bases outside the gene matches. CDR3 sequence reads: CASSLGLAGAGELFF. The CDR3 coding sequence is TGTGCCAGCAGCTTAGGGCTAGCGGGGGCCGGGGAGCTGTTTTTT.

This rearrangement joins TRBV29-1 to TRBJ2-2; 10 bases map to TRBD1. Germline V gene data show CDR1 as SQVTM and CDR2 as ANQGSEA. CDR3 length: 16 amino acids. J gave up 4 bases and V 2 bases, and 7 bases lay outside the gene matches. CDR3 loop: CSVESGTGVGTGELFF. CDR3 DNA: TGCAGCGTTGAAAGCGGGACAGGGGTAGGCACCGGGGAGCTGTTTTTT.

V and J are TRBV19 and TRBJ1-1; possibly TRBD1 for D (6 bases). The CDR3 length is 15 residues. Germline-derived CDR1 and CDR2 are LNHDA and SQIVND (reference sequence). V lost 6 bases to trimming and J lost 0 bases, with 14 bases between them. CDR3 in DNA: TGTGCCAGTAGGACAGGTCATTGGATGAACACTGAAGCTTTCTTT. This codes for CASRTGHWMNTEAFF.

The V and J genes are TRBV5-1 and TRBJ2-3; the D gene could be TRBD1 or TRBD2 (5 bases each). From germline, CDR1 is SGHRS and CDR2 YFSETQ. V gave up 0 bases and J gave up 1 base, with 9 bases separating them. This CDR3 is 15 amino acids long. The CDR3 DNA sequence: TGCGCCAGCAGCTTGGGAGGGGAAGGCACAGATACGCAGTATTTT. It codes for CASSLGGEGTDTQYF.

The J gene is TRBJ1-4, the V gene TRBV7-9, with 10 nucleotides matching TRBD1. CDR1 SEHNR and CDR2 FQNEAQ come from the germline V gene (reference sequence). The CDR3 is made up of 15 amino acids. Trimming cost V 5 bases and J 8 bases; bases outside gene matches: 8. CDR3 nucleotide sequence: TGTGCCAGCAGCCTTACGACAGGGGGCCTGGAAAAACTGTTTTTT. Translated: CASSLTTGGLEKLFF.

V is TRBV23-1 and J is TRBJ1-6, with TRBD1 matching 7 bases. TRBV23-1 falls under the ORF class, with uncertain function. The CDR3 length is 15 residues. J was trimmed by 10 bases and V by 0 bases; bases with no gene match: 6. This CDR3 is CASSQSEGAGSPLHF. The CDR3 nucleotides read TGCGCCAGCAGTCAATCAGAGGGGGCAGGGTCACCCCTCCACTTT.